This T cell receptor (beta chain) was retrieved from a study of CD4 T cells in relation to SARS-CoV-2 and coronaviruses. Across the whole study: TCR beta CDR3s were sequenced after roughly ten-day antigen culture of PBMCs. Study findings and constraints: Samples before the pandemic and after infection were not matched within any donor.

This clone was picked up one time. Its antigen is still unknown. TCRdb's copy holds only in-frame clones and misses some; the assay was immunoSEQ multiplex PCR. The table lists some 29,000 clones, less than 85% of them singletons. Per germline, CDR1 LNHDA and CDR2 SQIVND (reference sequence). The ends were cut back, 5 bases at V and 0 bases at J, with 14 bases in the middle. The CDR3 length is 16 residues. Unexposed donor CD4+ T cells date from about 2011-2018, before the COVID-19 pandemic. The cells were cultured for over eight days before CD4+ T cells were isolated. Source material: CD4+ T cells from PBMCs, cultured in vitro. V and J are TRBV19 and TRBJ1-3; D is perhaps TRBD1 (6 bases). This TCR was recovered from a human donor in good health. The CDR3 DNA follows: TGTGCCAGTAGTTTTCTCGGACAGCACTCTGGAAACACCATATATTTT. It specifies CASSFLGQHSGNTIYF. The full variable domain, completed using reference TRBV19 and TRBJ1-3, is DGGITQSPKYLFRKEGQNVTLSCEQNLNHDAMYWYRQDPGQGLRLIYYSQIVNDFQKGDIAEGYSVSREKKESFPLTVTSAQKNPTAFYLCASSFLGQHSGNTIYFGEGSWLTVV.